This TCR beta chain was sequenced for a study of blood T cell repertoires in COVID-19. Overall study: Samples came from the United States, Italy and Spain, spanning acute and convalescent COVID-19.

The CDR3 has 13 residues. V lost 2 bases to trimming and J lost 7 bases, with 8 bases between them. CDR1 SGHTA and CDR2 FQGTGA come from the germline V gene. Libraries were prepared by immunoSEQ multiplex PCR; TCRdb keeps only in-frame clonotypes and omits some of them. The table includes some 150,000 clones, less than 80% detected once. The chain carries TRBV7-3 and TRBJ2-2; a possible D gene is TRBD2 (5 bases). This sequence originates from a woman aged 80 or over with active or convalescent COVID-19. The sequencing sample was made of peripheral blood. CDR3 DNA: TGTGCCAGCAGCTTAGAGGGTAGCGGGGAGCTGTTTTTT. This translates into CASSLEGSGELFF.